The subject of this entry is one T cell receptor (beta chain). Antigen unknown. V was clipped by 1 base and J by 0 bases, with 4 bases between them. CDR3 length equals 13 residues. The germline V gene has CDR1 SGDLS and CDR2 YYNGEE. Measured with immunoSEQ multiplex PCR; TCRdb has only the in-frame clones, and not every one. The sample has tens of thousands of clones, approximately 90% seen once; the top ten hold about 9%. This entry is derived from a study of OX40 agonist ivuxolimab in advanced cancers. Overall study context: An anti-OX40 (CD134) antibody with agonistic activity, ivuxolimab, was administered to patients.

Study findings and constraints: Individuals who were partial responders at 0.1-3.0 mg/kg had clonal expansion that ranked among the lowest. The work left the antigen specificity of expanded peripheral T cells undetermined.

The source is an adult with an advanced solid tumor such as melanoma, head and neck, liver or kidney cancer. The specimen was CD4+ or CD8+ T cells sorted from blood, collected in a trial of the OX40 agonist ivuxolimab. This chain joins TRBV9 and TRBJ2-5, with unresolved D. CDR3 sequence reads: CASSVYDQETQYF. The CDR3 DNA reads TGTGCCAGCAGCGTATACGACCAAGAGACCCAGTACTTC.